Detailed here is one T cell receptor (beta chain). Trimming took off 7 bases at V and 5 bases at J, with 15 bases between the two ends. The CDR3 totals 13 residues. Germline V CDR1 and CDR2: SGHRS, YFSETQ. Single viable CD3+CD4+CD8-CD45RO+ cells were sorted as the memory CD4+ T cells. This table comes from immunoSEQ multiplex PCR, and its TCRdb copy is limited to in-frame clones, with some not included. The sample holds around 30,000 clones, around 74% seen once. This specimen comes from a study of memory CD4+ T cells and cytomegalovirus serostatus. This TCR was sampled from an adult in good health and CMV-seronegative. Some clones in this sample may be carry-over from other donors' samples. The genes are TRBV5-1 and TRBJ1-2, with D unclear. Material: memory CD4+ T cells from blood. The CDR3 bases are TGCGCCAGCGGTGACGGAGGGAATTATGGCTACACCTTC. Its protein product is CASGDGGNYGYTF.